This is a list of T cell receptor beta chains from one sample in a study of beta chain features in type 1 diabetes. The data were produced by immunoSEQ multiplex PCR, yet TCRdb's version contains in-frame clones alone and is incomplete. The sample includes 640,000 or so clones, roughly 13% of them seen just once. Material for sequencing was naive CD4+ T cells from blood. Receptor source: a man aged 18 to 35 with type 1 diabetes. The CDR3 runs from the conserved cysteine through the conserved F or W. D genes are given only for firm matches. Some rows mark clone size as missing; the rest say once, few, many or name a class of expanded clone.

cdr3_nt	cdr3_aa	v_call	j_call	clone_size	d_call
TGCGCCAGCAGCTTGGAGACTTTCTACGAGCAGTACTTC	CASSLETFYEQYF	TRBV5-1	TRBJ2-7	.	.
TGTGCCAGCAGCTTAGCCCTAGCGGGGGTTCAAGAGACCCAGTACTTC	CASSLALAGVQETQYF	TRBV13	TRBJ2-5	few	TRBD2
TGTGCCAGCAGCTCTGGGTTCCTCACAGATACGCAGTATTTT	CASSSGFLTDTQYF	TRBV7-6	TRBJ2-3	few	.
TGTGCCAGCTCACAGACCCGGGACACTGAAGCTTTCTTT	CASSQTRDTEAFF	TRBV18	TRBJ1-1	few	.
TGTGCCAGCAGTTACTACGACAGCACCTATGGCTACACCTTC	CASSYYDSTYGYTF	TRBV6-5	TRBJ1-2	few	.
TGTGCCAGCAGTTTATGGACCGGGACGTATTCACCCCTCCACTTT	CASSLWTGTYSPLHF	TRBV28	TRBJ1-6	.	.
TGTGCCAGCAGCCCTCAGGGCAGATCAACCGGGGAGCTGTTTTTT	CASSPQGRSTGELFF	TRBV11-1	TRBJ2-2	few	.
TGTGCCAGCAGCTTTGACCGGGACTTTCGCTCACCCCTCCACTTT	CASSFDRDFRSPLHF	TRBV7-9	TRBJ1-6	.	.
TGTGCCTGGAACCGGGACATCCTCTCCTACGAGCAGTACTTC	CAWNRDILSYEQYF	TRBV30	TRBJ2-7	few	.
TGTGCTAGTGGTCCCCTCGGGGAAACCGGGGAGCTGTTTTTT	CASGPLGETGELFF	TRBV12-5	TRBJ2-2	few	.
TGTGCCAGCTCACCAAGGACAGCGACCGGGGAGCTGTTTTTT	CASSPRTATGELFF	TRBV18	TRBJ2-2	.	.
TGCGCCAGCAGTCGGGTCCCTGTTAGTGAGCAGTTCTTC	CASSRVPVSEQFF	TRBV10-1	TRBJ2-1	few	.
TGTGCCAGCAGTTACGACGGGACAGGCACCTACGAGCAGTACTTC	CASSYDGTGTYEQYF	TRBV6-5	TRBJ2-7	few	TRBD1
TGCGCCAGCAGCCAAATCGTCCATAATGAAAAACTGTTTTTT	CASSQIVHNEKLFF	TRBV4-1	TRBJ1-4	.	.
TGTGCCAGCAGCCCCCAGGGACAGGGGGCTGGCTACACCTTC	CASSPQGQGAGYTF	TRBV7-9	TRBJ1-2	few	TRBD1
TGTGCCAGCAGTTCGTATCCCGGGACAGGGCGAATCACTGAAGCTTTCTTT	CASSSYPGTGRITEAFF	TRBV27	TRBJ1-1	.	TRBD1
TGTGCCAGCAGCAAAGGTCCATCTGACAGGCCGAACTATGGCTACACCTTC	CASSKGPSDRPNYGYTF	TRBV21-1	TRBJ1-2	few	.
TGCGCCAGCAGCTTTGGGGAATTGAACACTGAAGCTTTCTTT	CASSFGELNTEAFF	TRBV5-1	TRBJ1-1	few	.
TGTGCCAGCAGCTTAGGGACCGGGGGCACCTACAATGAGCAGTTCTTC	CASSLGTGGTYNEQFF	TRBV7-2	TRBJ2-1	few	.
TGTGCCAGCAGTACCCTAGAGACCCAGTACTTC	CASSTLETQYF	TRBV28	TRBJ2-5	.	.
TGTGCCTGGATCGCAGTTGGTGGAGGCTACACCTTC	CAWIAVGGGYTF	TRBV30	TRBJ1-2	.	.
TGTGCCAGCAGTTCCGACGACAGAAGCTATGGCTACACCTTC	CASSSDDRSYGYTF	TRBV27	TRBJ1-2	few	.
TGTGCCTGGAGTGTAGGGGTAGACAGTGTAGGGGGCTACACCTTC	CAWSVGVDSVGGYTF	TRBV30	TRBJ1-2	.	.
TGTGCCAGCTCACCGGACAGGGGGACCGTGGCTCGTAATGAAAAACTGTTTTTT	CASSPDRGTVARNEKLFF	TRBV18	TRBJ1-4	few	TRBD1
TGTGCCTGGACTGACAGCCCGTCTAATGAAAAACTGTTTTTT	CAWTDSPSNEKLFF	TRBV30	TRBJ1-4	.	.
TGTGCCAGCAGTTTGCAGGCAGACACAGATACGCAGTATTTT	CASSLQADTDTQYF	TRBV28	TRBJ2-3	few	.
TGTGCCAGCAGCGTAGGGCAGTCGGGCCAGCCCCAGCATTTT	CASSVGQSGQPQHF	TRBV9	TRBJ1-5	.	.
TGTGCCAGCAGCTCCAACCCGGTTAGCGGGGGTCCGGAGACCCAGTACTTC	CASSSNPVSGGPETQYF	TRBV28	TRBJ2-5	.	TRBD2
TGTGCCAGCAGTTACTCAGGCAGGGGGCAGACTGAAGCTTTCTTT	CASSYSGRGQTEAFF	TRBV6-6	TRBJ1-1	.	TRBD1